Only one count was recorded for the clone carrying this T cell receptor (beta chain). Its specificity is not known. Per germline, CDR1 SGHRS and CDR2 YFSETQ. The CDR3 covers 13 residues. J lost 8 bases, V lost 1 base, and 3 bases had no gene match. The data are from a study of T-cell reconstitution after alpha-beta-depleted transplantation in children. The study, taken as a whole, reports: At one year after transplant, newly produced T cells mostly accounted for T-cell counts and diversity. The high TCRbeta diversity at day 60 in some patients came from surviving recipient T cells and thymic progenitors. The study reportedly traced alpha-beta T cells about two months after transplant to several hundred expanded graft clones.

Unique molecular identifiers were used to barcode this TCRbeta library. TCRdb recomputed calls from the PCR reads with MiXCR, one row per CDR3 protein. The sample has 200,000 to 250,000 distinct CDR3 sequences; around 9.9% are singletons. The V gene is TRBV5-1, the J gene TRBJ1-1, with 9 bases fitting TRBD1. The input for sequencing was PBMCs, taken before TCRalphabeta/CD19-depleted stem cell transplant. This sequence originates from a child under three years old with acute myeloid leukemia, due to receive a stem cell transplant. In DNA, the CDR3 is TGCGCCAGCAGCTTGACAGGGGGCCTAGAAGCTTTCTTT. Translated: CASSLTGGLEAFF.